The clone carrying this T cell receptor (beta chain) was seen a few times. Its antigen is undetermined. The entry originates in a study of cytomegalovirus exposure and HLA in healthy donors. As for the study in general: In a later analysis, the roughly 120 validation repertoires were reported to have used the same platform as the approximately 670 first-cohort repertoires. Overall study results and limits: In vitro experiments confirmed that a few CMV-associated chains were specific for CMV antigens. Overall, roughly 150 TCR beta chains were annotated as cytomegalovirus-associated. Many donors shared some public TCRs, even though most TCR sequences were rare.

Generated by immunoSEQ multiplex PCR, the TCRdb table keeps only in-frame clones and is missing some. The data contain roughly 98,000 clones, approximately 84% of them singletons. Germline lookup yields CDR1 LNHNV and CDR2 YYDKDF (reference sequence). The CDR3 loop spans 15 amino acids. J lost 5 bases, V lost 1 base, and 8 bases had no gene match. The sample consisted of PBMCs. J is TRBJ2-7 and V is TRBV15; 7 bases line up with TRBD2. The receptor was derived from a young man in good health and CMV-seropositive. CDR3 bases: TGTGCCACCAGCAGAGCGGGCGGGAGTATCAACGAGCAGTACTTC. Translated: CATSRAGGSINEQYF.